Reported below is one T cell receptor (beta chain). This record comes from a study of beta chain features in type 1 diabetes. The authors reverse transcribed all of the isolated RNA, so sequencing captured expressed TCRB transcripts. Produced via immunoSEQ multiplex PCR; TCRdb's table is partial and in-frame only. The sample holds around 430,000 clones, 25% to 35% seen once. The source of this sequence is a man between 18 and 29 years old in good health. Sequenced sample: naive CD4+ T cells from blood.

CDR3 sequence reads: CSARGSSGQFF. Here the CDR3 DNA reads TGCAGTGCTAGAGGCTCAAGTGGGCAGTTCTTC. This chain links TRBV20-1 with TRBJ2-1, with D unresolved. Germline V gene lookup returns CDR1 DFQATT and CDR2 SNEGSKA (reference sequence). Trimming removed 1 base from V and 12 bases from J, with 10 bases in between. The CDR3 spans 11 residues.